The 25 T cell receptor beta chains below all came from one sample that was sequenced in a study of T cells after yellow fever vaccination. TCRdb reprocessed the 5' RACE reads with MiXCR, giving one entry per CDR3 protein. The sample holds about 240,000 distinct CDR3 sequences, less than 9% seen once. Sequences were derived from CD4+ T cells sorted from PBMCs, sampled 15 days after the yellow fever booster vaccination. The receptors here all came from a man aged 25 to 45 who received the YFV17D yellow fever vaccine.

CDR3 protein: CASSSPRTSTYEQFF. For the CDR3, the DNA is TGTGCCAGCAGCTCTCCAAGGACTAGTACCTATGAGCAGTTCTTC. V usage is TRBV11-2 and J usage is TRBJ2-1; 7 bases are a match to TRBD2. Unmatched junction bases numbered 11, after V lost 4 bases and J lost 8 bases. Germline-derived CDR1 and CDR2 are SGHAT and FQNNGV. The CDR3 spans 15 residues. The variable domain in full, with the rest retrieved from reference TRBV11-2 and TRBJ2-1, is EAGVAQSPRYKIIEKRQSVAFWCNPISGHATLYWYQQILGQGPKLLIQFQNNGVVDDSQLPKDRFSAERLKGVDSTLKIQPAKLEDSAVYLCASSSPRTSTYEQFFGPGTRLTVL.

This clonotype was seen only a few times. The chain links TRBV7-6 to TRBJ2-3; TRBD1 agrees at 10 bases. This CDR3 comprises 15 residues. The V and J ends lost 5 bases and 6 bases, in that order; junction bases with no gene match: 8. Germline CDR1 and CDR2: SGHVS and FNYEAQ. For the CDR3, the DNA is TGTGCCAGCAGCGAGGGACAGGGGCGTACGGATACGCAGTATTTT. Translating gives CASSEGQGRTDTQYF.

The chain has TRBV29-1 and TRBJ1-5; 9 bases map to TRBD1. Germline V gives CDR1 SQVTM, CDR2 ANQGSEA. The CDR3 consists of 13 residues. Losses at the gene ends were 6 bases for V and 7 bases for J; bases not matched to a gene: 7. The CDR3 spells CSVGTGIGQPQHF. The CDR3 region has the DNA TGCAGCGTGGGGACAGGGATTGGGCAGCCCCAGCATTTT.

Points on this clonotype: This may be a read error: a much more frequent sequence differs by one nucleotide. The chain couples TRBV7-9 to TRBJ2-5; 9 bases are a match to TRBD1. This CDR3 has 16 residues. Germline V CDR1 and CDR2: SEHNR, FQNEAQ (reference sequence). The DNA for the CDR3 is TGTTCCAGCAGCTTCACAGGGGGCTACAAGCAAGAGACCCAGTACTTC. Its protein product is CSSSFTGGYKQETQYF.

This clonotype was counted only a few times. The V call is TRBV19, the J call TRBJ2-1; TRBD2 matches at 9 bases. The CDR3 totals 19 residues. V shed 3 bases and J 7 bases; nucleotides not matched to a gene: 19. Germline assignment: CDR1 LNHDA and CDR2 SQIVND (reference sequence). The CDR3 reads CASSISLGSGRTMGNEQFF. Written as DNA, the CDR3 is TGTGCCAGTAGTATCTCCCTAGGAAGCGGGAGGACCATGGGGAATGAGCAGTTCTTC. The full variable domain, in which reference TRBV19 and TRBJ2-1 provide the parts outside the CDR3, is DGGITQSPKYLFRKEGQNVTLSCEQNLNHDAMYWYRQDPGQGLRLIYYSQIVNDFQKGDIAEGYSVSREKKESFPLTVTSAQKNPTAFYLCASSISLGSGRTMGNEQFFGPGTRLTVL.

The chain combines TRBV6-5 with TRBJ1-2, with D tentatively TRBD1 (5 bases). CDR1 MNHEY and CDR2 SVGAGI come from the germline V gene. The germline V and J ends were trimmed by 2 bases and 4 bases, with 8 bases remaining between them. The CDR3 covers 13 residues. The CDR3 nucleotides read TGTGCCAGCAGTTACGGGACTCGCTATGGCTACACCTTC. This encodes CASSYGTRYGYTF.

This clonotype was seen more than once but under ten times. The chain couples TRBV4-3 to TRBJ1-5; D call uncertain. The CDR3 spans 14 residues. Germline-derived CDR1 and CDR2 are LGHNA and YSLEER. V was cut by 0 bases and J by 6 bases, with 9 bases left in between. CDR3 sequence (DNA): TGCGCCAGCAGCCAAGATTCGGGTAGTCAGCCCCAGCATTTT. It yields the protein CASSQDSGSQPQHF.

CDR3 in amino acids: CAIRQTSGFSYEQYF. The CDR3 DNA follows: TGTGCCATCAGACAGACTAGCGGGTTCTCCTACGAGCAGTACTTC. The rearrangement joins TRBV10-3 to TRBJ2-7, with 10 nucleotides matching TRBD2. The CDR3 has 15 amino acids. Germline V gene lookup returns CDR1 ENHRY and CDR2 SYGVKD. V dropped 6 bases and J dropped 0; count of bases not matched to a gene: 5.

This clonotype occurred many times. CDR3 protein: CASSLGDRVTGELFF. The CDR3 coding sequence is TGTGCCAGCAGCTTGGGGGACAGGGTTACCGGGGAGCTGTTTTTT. The gene calls are TRBV5-6 and TRBJ2-2, with 9 bases identical to TRBD1. With V trimmed by 0 bases and J by 5 bases, 2 bases remained unmatched. Germline CDR1 reads SGHDT; CDR2 reads YYEEEE. The CDR3 has 15 residues.

This clonotype was seen only a few times. The genes are TRBV4-2 and TRBJ2-1; possible D gene TRBD1, 6 bases. The CDR3 is made up of 16 amino acids. With 0 bases removed from V and 8 bases from J, the gap between germline ends came to 17 bases. CDR1 is LGHNA, CDR2 YNFKEQ, per germline. The CDR3 loop reads CASSQERGKPPHEQFF. The CDR3 DNA sequence: TGTGCCAGCAGCCAAGAAAGGGGGAAGCCTCCCCATGAGCAGTTCTTC.

The chain recombines TRBV4-2 with TRBJ2-7; 9 nucleotides align to TRBD2. In germline, CDR1 is LGHNA, CDR2 YNFKEQ. V lost 7 bases to trimming and J lost 2 bases; unmatched junction nucleotides: 9. The CDR3 is made up of 15 amino acids. The DNA for the CDR3 is TGTGCCAGCACCAAAGGACTAGCGTTTACCTACGAGCAGTACTTC. It yields the protein CASTKGLAFTYEQYF.

The genes are TRBV7-2 and TRBJ1-1, with D possibly TRBD1 on 6 matching bases. The CDR3 is 15 residues long. CDR1 is SGHTA, CDR2 FQGNSA, per germline. V dropped 5 bases and J dropped 0 bases, with 13 bases sitting between them. The CDR3 DNA reads TGTGCCAGCAGCCTGGGGGGCTCCATGAACACTGAAGCTTTCTTT. Its translation is CASSLGGSMNTEAFF. Full variable domain (remainder filled in from reference TRBV7-2 and TRBJ1-1): GAGVSQSPSNKVTEKGKDVELRCDPISGHTALYWYRQSLGQGLEFLIYFQGNSAPDKSGLPSDRFSAERTGGSVSTLTIQRTQQEDSAVYLCASSLGGSMNTEAFFGQGTRLTVV.

This clonotype was seen a few times. J is TRBJ2-3 and V is TRBV20-1; 8 positions match TRBD2. This CDR3 has 15 residues. Germline V gene data show CDR1 as DFQATT and CDR2 as SNEGSKA (reference sequence). V lost 2 bases, J lost 1 base, and 5 bases stayed unmatched. The CDR3 DNA reads TGCAGTGCTAGATTAGCGCGGGAGGGCACAGATACGCAGTATTTT. This sequence encodes CSARLAREGTDTQYF.

This clonotype was seen a few times. The rearrangement joins TRBV29-1 to TRBJ2-6; TRBD1 agrees at 11 bases. In germline, CDR1 is SQVTM, CDR2 ANQGSEA. This CDR3 contains 16 residues. V lost 5 bases to trimming and J lost 0 bases; unmatched junction nucleotides: 3. CDR3 sequence reads: CSVRTGGNSGANVLTF. CDR3 nucleotide sequence: TGCAGCGTTAGGACAGGGGGCAACTCTGGGGCCAACGTCCTGACTTTC.

This chain joins TRBV5-4 and TRBJ2-7; D remains unclear. The V end was cut by 4 bases, the J end by 5 bases, with 22 bases between. CDR3 size: 16 residues. Germline CDR1 is SGHNT and CDR2 is YYREEE (reference sequence). This chain's CDR3 is CASSDPGRIDENEQYF. CDR3 nucleotides: TGTGCCAGCAGCGATCCCGGACGGATCGACGAGAACGAGCAGTACTTC.

The chain employs TRBV5-5 and TRBJ1-4, with 9 nucleotides matching TRBD1. The J segment lost 7 bases and the V segment lost 3 bases, leaving 4 bases of the junction unmatched. The CDR3 is 14 amino acids. CDR1 is SGHKS, CDR2 YYEKEE, per germline (reference sequence). The DNA for the CDR3 is TGTGCCAGCAGCTCGGGACAGGGTGCTGAAAAACTGTTTTTT. Translated: CASSSGQGAEKLFF.

This sequence joins TRBV7-2 and TRBJ2-1; the D gene is possibly TRBD2 (5 bases). Per germline, CDR1 SGHTA and CDR2 FQGNSA. The CDR3 has 14 amino acids. With 4 bases removed from V and 2 bases from J, the gap between germline ends came to 9 bases. The CDR3: CASSSLTTYNEQFF. In DNA form, the CDR3 reads TGTGCCAGCAGCTCGTTGACTACCTACAATGAGCAGTTCTTC. Full variable domain (rest looked up from reference TRBV7-2 and TRBJ2-1): GAGVSQSPSNKVTEKGKDVELRCDPISGHTALYWYRQSLGQGLEFLIYFQGNSAPDKSGLPSDRFSAERTGGSVSTLTIQRTQQEDSAVYLCASSSLTTYNEQFFGPGTRLTVL.

This clonotype showed up just a few times. The rearrangement links TRBV11-3 to TRBJ2-1; D is perhaps TRBD2 (5 bases). The germline V and J ends were trimmed by 2 bases and 6 bases, with 11 bases remaining between them. This CDR3 has 14 residues. Germline CDR1 and CDR2: SGHNT and YENEEA. As DNA, the CDR3 is TGTGCCAGCAGCTTAAGTGGAGGCTCCAATGAGCAGTTCTTC. Translating gives CASSLSGGSNEQFF. The full variable domain, rest sourced from reference TRBV11-3 and TRBJ2-1, is EAGVVQSPRYKIIEKKQPVAFWCNPISGHNTLYWYLQNLGQGPELLIRYENEEAVDDSQLPKDRFSAERLKGVDSTLKIQPAELGDSAVYLCASSLSGGSNEQFFGPGTRLTVL.

Only a few counts were recorded for this clonotype. CDR3 sequence (DNA): TGTGCCAGCAGTTATCGACTCGGGACTAGCGGATTGAATATCTACGAGCAGTACTTC. Translated, it gives CASSYRLGTSGLNIYEQYF. V is TRBV6-5 and J is TRBJ2-7; 11 bases match TRBD2. The CDR3 spans 19 residues. V lost 3 bases, J lost 3 bases, and 16 bases stayed unmatched. CDR1 and CDR2 (germline): MNHEY, SVGAGI.

The CDR3 DNA reads TGCGCCAGCAGCTTGGGGCCAGCGGGAGTTGGGGAGCAGTACTTC. It codes for CASSLGPAGVGEQYF. The chain couples TRBV5-1 to TRBJ2-7, with 8 bases fitting TRBD2. This CDR3 is built from 15 residues. The germline V gene has CDR1 SGHRS and CDR2 YFSETQ. J was trimmed by 7 bases and V by 0 bases; bases with no gene match: 9. Looking up the rest from reference TRBV5-1 and TRBJ2-7 gives the full variable domain: KAGVTQTPRYLIKTRGQQVTLSCSPISGHRSVSWYQQTPGQGLQFLFEYFSETQRNKGNFPGRFSGRQFSNSRSEMNVSTLELGDSALYLCASSLGPAGVGEQYFGPGTRLTVT.

This sequence joins TRBV20-1 and TRBJ2-1, with 14 positions matching TRBD2. J lost 10 bases, V lost 1 base, and 3 bases had no gene match. The CDR3 totals 14 residues. Germline CDR1 and CDR2: DFQATT and SNEGSKA (reference sequence). The CDR3 is CSARGLAGGSEQFF. CDR3 bases: TGCAGTGCTAGAGGACTAGCGGGAGGGTCGGAGCAGTTCTTC.

This clonotype was recorded a few times. This chain links TRBV12-3 or TRBV12-4 with TRBJ2-1; 11 bases are a match to TRBD2. V was pared by 3 bases and J by 6 bases, with 4 bases of the junction left unmatched. This CDR3 is built from 15 residues. The CDR3 DNA sequence: TGTGCCAGCAGTTTCGGGGGACTAGCGGCCAATGAGCAGTTCTTC. It yields the protein CASSFGGLAANEQFF.

This clonotype showed up just a few times. The DNA of the CDR3 is TGCAGCGTTGAGGACAGGCCCCTTCCCTACAATGAGCAGTTCTTC. Protein product: CSVEDRPLPYNEQFF. This chain connects TRBV29-1 to TRBJ2-1, with TRBD1 matching 7 bases. V was clipped by 3 bases and J by 2 bases; unmatched bases: 7. This CDR3 contains 15 residues. CDR1 is SQVTM and CDR2 is ANQGSEA in the germline V gene.

This clonotype was found many times. V gene TRBV3-1 combines with J gene TRBJ2-6; D is undetermined. CDR1 is LGHDT, CDR2 YNNKEL, per germline (reference sequence). V gave up 6 bases and J gave up 2 bases, with 5 bases separating them. The CDR3 extends over 13 amino acids. CDR3 in amino acids: CASRGTGANVLTF. DNA for the CDR3: TGTGCCAGCAGGGGTACTGGGGCCAACGTCCTGACTTTC.

This clonotype was detected ten times or more. This chain uses TRBV18 with TRBJ2-1; no reliable D call. The V end lost 3 bases, the J end lost 0 bases, and 9 bases lay between the germline ends. The CDR3 has 15 residues. Looked up from germline, CDR1 is KGHSH and CDR2 is LQKENI. The CDR3 DNA follows: TGTGCCAGCTCACCTTTACTTCACTCCTACAATGAGCAGTTCTTC. As protein: CASSPLLHSYNEQFF.